This T cell receptor beta chain was identified during a study of blood T cells in healthy people across ages (dated by TCRdb to between 2015 and 2016). Regarding the study in general: In model experiments, template switching captured roughly one uniquely barcoded TCR beta cDNA molecule for every two T cells. The study measured age-related changes in TCR beta repertoire diversity using deep sequencing normalized with unique cDNA molecular identifiers. The donors were divided into four age groups: young (average 16 years), middle-aged (roughly 42), aged (approximately 59) and long-lived (nearly 85). To avoid experimental bias, donors of different ages were randomly spread across the sequencing lanes. The study analyzed two additional independent replicas of 1 million unique cDNA reads from the same blood draw for two donors, one aged 18 to 30 and one aged 80 or older.

The 39 donors, aged roughly 6 to 90 years, were systemically healthy Caucasian individuals from Russia. Ten milliliters of peripheral blood were collected from each donor into EDTA-treated Vacutainer tubes. Ficoll-Paque density-gradient centrifugation was used to isolate PBMCs, with at least 7 million per sample. Trizol reagent was used to extract total RNA from PBMCs, with at least 6 micrograms per sample. The percentages of naive CD45RAhigh/CD27high T cells were determined by flow cytometry on a PBMC aliquot from every donor. The library was generated by 5' RACE. Sequencing was performed on an Illumina HiSeq 2500. A second PCR of roughly 7 to 11 cycles was run with a J-beta primer mix and a sample-barcoded 5' primer. Each TCR beta cDNA molecule received a unique molecular identifier from a template-switch 5' adaptor carrying 12 random nucleotides. Each sample yielded at least 2.5 million CDR3-containing paired-end reads. First-strand cDNA was synthesized from all RNA with the Mint cDNA synthesis kit, primed by a TRBC-specific oligonucleotide. All cDNA was treated with uracil-DNA glycosylase and then went through a first 18-cycle PCR with the universal primers M1SS and BC2_uni_R. The original methods were these. For normalization, 1 million high-quality reads, each with a distinct molecular identifier, were randomly selected from each sample. Instead of being binned into consensus sequences, reads with shared molecular identifiers were discarded. MiTCR, run with a Q25 quality threshold and the strictest error-elimination algorithm, handled CDR3 identification, clonotype clustering and error correction. A nonparametric unseen species model with Euler transformation was used to estimate a lower bound on total TCR beta diversity. TCRdb took the public reads, trimmed them with fastp at Q25, ran MiXCR for clone calling and kept in-frame beta chains. CDR3 protein sequences are deduplicated, and each keeps its most common genes and DNA. TCRdb, rather than the study authors, made the V and J calls. In this sample the table shows roughly 930,000 distinct CDR3 sequences, roughly 48% of which occur a single time. The ten most abundant clones make up about an eighth of the sample.

As concerns this clonotype: Its recognized antigen is unknown. Base-call qualities are not available, and no considerably larger clone is one nucleotide away.

Reading the germline V gene (reference sequence) gives CDR1 DFQATT and CDR2 SNEGSKA. V and J are truncated by 2 bases and 10 bases respectively, leaving an intervening sequence of 15 bases. CDR3 length: 13 amino acids, cysteine to phenylalanine. Kept here is only the CDR3 DNA, which spans 39 bases and is read in frame from base 1. Study-level results and caveats: There was a strong correlation between observed TCR beta diversity and the percentage of naive T cells measured by flow cytometry. Total diversity estimates from one million sequenced T cells were considered lower bounds and underestimates. As age increased, observed TCR beta diversity per million T cells dropped in a roughly linear way, and a significant reduction was already evident by age 40. Because the CMV infection status of the donors was unknown, age-related changes in expanded clonotypes may potentially have been confounded. The long-lived group showed more naive CD4+ T cells, fewer expanded clones and increased TCR diversity than the aged group, suggesting age selection. Because profiling used bulk unsorted PBMCs, naive and antigen-experienced compartments could not be compared conclusively.

The V and J segments used are TRBV20-1 and TRBJ2-1, and TRBD2 may be the D gene, going by 5 matching bases. The sequencing input was blood. The receptor comes from a man aged 30 to 39 in good health. The DNA sequence is given as TGCAGTGCTAGACAGGAAGTAGGGAGCGAGCAGTTCTTC. Translated, it reads CSARQEVGSEQFF.